This T cell receptor (beta chain) was sequenced in a study of Graves' ophthalmopathy and Graves' hyperthyroidism. Trimming stripped 5 bases from V and 0 bases from J, with 17 bases between. Germline loops: CDR1 SGHVS, CDR2 FQNEAQ. There are 17 residues in the CDR3. Using RNA transcripts, the TCR beta CDR3 regions were amplified. The authors performed first-round RT-PCR with HTBI primers and then a second-round multiplex PCR. From the multiplex PCR reads, TCRdb called clonotypes with MiXCR, one entry per CDR3 protein. The sample lists 500,000 to 800,000 distinct CDR3 sequences, over 40% occurring once.

The receptor was derived from an adult man with Graves' ophthalmopathy. The chain has TRBV7-8 and TRBJ1-3; D is perhaps TRBD1 (5 bases). Sequenced: peripheral blood. CDR3 in DNA: TGTGCCAGCAGCCAAGAAAGGGCAGGGCACTCTGGAAACACCATATATTTT. Translating it yields CASSQERAGHSGNTIYF.